A selection of T cell receptor beta chains follows, all from one sample in a study of tumor-infiltrating lymphocytes in oesophageal squamous cell carcinoma. From the PCR reads, TCRdb called clonotypes with MiXCR, one entry per CDR3 protein. This sample has about 20,000 distinct CDR3 sequences; 35% to 50% occur once, and the top ten carry about 13%. Specimen: normal esophageal tissue next to the tumor. All receptors derive from a male donor with esophageal squamous cell carcinoma. Both conserved end residues are part of each CDR3. The order of the fields is clone size, V gene, D gene, J gene, CDR3 protein, CDR3 DNA. A D gene is named only where the DNA matches it firmly. Clone size is shown for a subset of rows, as once, few, many or a class of expanded clone.

clone size: large; V gene: TRBV7-6; D gene: NA; J gene: TRBJ2-1; CDR3 protein: CASSLLPGQAYNEQFF; CDR3 DNA: TGTGCCAGCAGCTTGTTACCGGGACAAGCATACAATGAGCAGTTCTTC
clone size: NA; V gene: TRBV7-2; D gene: NA; J gene: TRBJ2-1; CDR3 protein: CASSLDERLGQFF; CDR3 DNA: TGTGCCAGCAGCTTAGATGAGCGGTTGGGGCAGTTCTTC
clone size: few; V gene: TRBV7-2; D gene: NA; J gene: TRBJ2-1; CDR3 protein: CASSLSLERRHEQFF; CDR3 DNA: TGTGCCAGCAGCTTATCACTAGAGCGGCGGCATGAGCAGTTCTTC
clone size: NA; V gene: TRBV7-2; D gene: NA; J gene: TRBJ2-7; CDR3 protein: CASSLDVAIYEQYF; CDR3 DNA: TGTGCCAGCAGCTTAGACGTCGCAATTTACGAGCAGTACTTC
clone size: NA; V gene: TRBV7-9; D gene: NA; J gene: TRBJ2-1; CDR3 protein: CASSLRAGSYNEQFF; CDR3 DNA: TGTGCTAGCAGCTTACGAGCGGGTTCATACAATGAGCAGTTCTTC
clone size: NA; V gene: TRBV7-9; D gene: NA; J gene: TRBJ2-7; CDR3 protein: CASSLRSYEQYF; CDR3 DNA: TGTGCCAGCAGCTTAAGGTCCTACGAGCAGTACTTC
clone size: many; V gene: TRBV7-2; D gene: NA; J gene: TRBJ1-1; CDR3 protein: CASSLRIQGTNTEAFF; CDR3 DNA: TGTGCCAGCAGCTTGCGAATCCAGGGGACGAACACTGAAGCTTTCTTT
clone size: few; V gene: TRBV7-3; D gene: TRBD1; J gene: TRBJ2-1; CDR3 protein: CASSLNPGTAYEQFF; CDR3 DNA: TGTGCCAGCAGCCTGAATCCCGGGACAGCCTACGAGCAGTTCTTC
clone size: NA; V gene: TRBV7-9; D gene: NA; J gene: TRBJ2-3; CDR3 protein: CASSPWSVNSPLHF; CDR3 DNA: TGTGCCAGCAGCCCCTGGTCCGTTAATTCACCCCTCCACTTC
clone size: many; V gene: TRBV28; D gene: NA; J gene: TRBJ2-3; CDR3 protein: CASSSYGQGRTDTQYF; CDR3 DNA: TGTGCCAGCAGTTCCTACGGTCAGGGCCGCACAGATACGCAGTATTTT
clone size: many; V gene: TRBV7-4; D gene: NA; J gene: TRBJ2-1; CDR3 protein: CARSLYPGRTYNEQFF; CDR3 DNA: TGTGCCAGAAGCTTATATCCCGGACGGACCTACAATGAGCAGTTCTTC
clone size: NA; V gene: TRBV7-6; D gene: TRBD1; J gene: TRBJ1-6; CDR3 protein: CASSLGQAGSPLHF; CDR3 DNA: TGTGCTAGCAGCTTAGGACAGGCCGGGTCACCCCTCCACTTT
clone size: NA; V gene: TRBV7-2; D gene: TRBD1; J gene: TRBJ2-7; CDR3 protein: CASSLGGAGGINEQYF; CDR3 DNA: TGTGCCAGCAGCTTAGGAGGGGCAGGGGGCATCAACGAGCAGTACTTC
clone size: few; V gene: TRBV7-3; D gene: TRBD2; J gene: TRBJ2-1; CDR3 protein: CASSLGTSYNEQFF; CDR3 DNA: TGTGCCAGCAGCTTAGGGACTAGCTACAATGAGCAGTTCTTC
clone size: NA; V gene: TRBV5-1; D gene: NA; J gene: TRBJ2-3; CDR3 protein: CASSLDLTNTGELYF; CDR3 DNA: TGCGCCAGCAGCTTGGACCTTACGAACACCGGGGAGCTGTATTTT
clone size: NA; V gene: TRBV11-3; D gene: NA; J gene: TRBJ1-1; CDR3 protein: CASSLEMNTEAFF; CDR3 DNA: TGTGCCAGCAGCCTAGAGATGAACACTGAAGCTTTCTTT
clone size: medium-sized; V gene: TRBV6-1; D gene: NA; J gene: TRBJ2-5; CDR3 protein: CASSWGRQETQYF; CDR3 DNA: TGTGCCAGCAGTTGGGGCCGCCAAGAGACCCAGTACTTC
clone size: large; V gene: TRBV7-2; D gene: NA; J gene: TRBJ2-1; CDR3 protein: CASSLVSDEQFF; CDR3 DNA: TGTGCCAGCAGCTTAGTATCGGATGAGCAGTTCTTC
clone size: medium-sized; V gene: TRBV7-8; D gene: TRBD2; J gene: TRBJ2-7; CDR3 protein: CASSLEGREADYEQYF; CDR3 DNA: TGTGCCAGCAGCTTAGAAGGGCGGGAGGCAGACTACGAGCAGTACTTC
clone size: NA; V gene: TRBV7-6; D gene: NA; J gene: TRBJ2-6; CDR3 protein: CASSSTRASGANVLTF; CDR3 DNA: TGTGCCAGCAGCTCTACTAGGGCCTCTGGGGCCAACGTCCTGACTTTC
clone size: medium-sized; V gene: TRBV7-9; D gene: TRBD1; J gene: TRBJ2-2; CDR3 protein: CASSKGTGGTGELFF; CDR3 DNA: TGTGCCAGCAGCAAGGGGACAGGGGGCACCGGGGAGCTGTTTTTT
clone size: medium-sized; V gene: TRBV7-8; D gene: NA; J gene: TRBJ2-1; CDR3 protein: CASSRERYEQFF; CDR3 DNA: TGTGCCAGCAGCCGGGAAAGGTATGAGCAGTTCTTC
clone size: many; V gene: TRBV7-8; D gene: TRBD1; J gene: TRBJ2-7; CDR3 protein: CASSARQGIDEQYF; CDR3 DNA: TGTGCCAGCAGCGCAAGACAGGGGATCGACGAGCAGTACTTC
clone size: NA; V gene: TRBV7-7; D gene: NA; J gene: TRBJ2-5; CDR3 protein: CASSLGSGRETQYF; CDR3 DNA: TGTGCTAGCAGCTTAGGGTCCGGACGGGAGACCCAGTACTTC
clone size: few; V gene: TRBV11-2; D gene: TRBD2; J gene: TRBJ2-1; CDR3 protein: CASSPQRLANNEQFF; CDR3 DNA: TGTGCCAGCAGCCCACAACGACTAGCGAACAATGAGCAGTTCTTC
clone size: NA; V gene: TRBV6-1; D gene: NA; J gene: TRBJ2-7; CDR3 protein: CASSSGPSFAEQYF; CDR3 DNA: TGTGCCAGCAGTTCCGGACCATCCTTCGCCGAGCAGTACTTC
clone size: NA; V gene: TRBV12-3/TRBV12-4; D gene: TRBD2; J gene: TRBJ2-7; CDR3 protein: CASRGRPGTSGISYNEQYF; CDR3 DNA: TGTGCCAGCAGAGGCCGGCCTGGGACTAGCGGGATCTCCTACAATGAGCAGTACTTC
clone size: NA; V gene: TRBV7-6; D gene: NA; J gene: TRBJ2-7; CDR3 protein: CASSLVRGSEQYF; CDR3 DNA: TGTGCCAGCAGCTTAGTGCGGGGTAGCGAGCAGTACTTC
clone size: NA; V gene: TRBV28; D gene: NA; J gene: TRBJ2-3; CDR3 protein: CASTLAAGSDTQYF; CDR3 DNA: TGTGCCAGCACCCTCGCAGCGGGTTCAGATACGCAGTATTTT
clone size: many; V gene: TRBV24-1; D gene: NA; J gene: TRBJ2-2; CDR3 protein: CATSDPTRSGELFF; CDR3 DNA: TGTGCCACCAGTGACCCGACTAGGTCCGGGGAGCTGTTTTTT
clone size: NA; V gene: TRBV11-3; D gene: NA; J gene: TRBJ2-1; CDR3 protein: CASSLQREQFF; CDR3 DNA: TGTGCCAGCAGCCTTCAGCGGGAGCAGTTCTTC
clone size: once; V gene: TRBV12-3/TRBV12-4; D gene: NA; J gene: TRBJ2-3; CDR3 protein: CASSSGVRYTQYF; CDR3 DNA: TGTGCCAGCAGTTCGGGGGTTCGGTATACGCAGTATTTT
clone size: many; V gene: TRBV28; D gene: TRBD2; J gene: TRBJ2-3; CDR3 protein: CASSLPGGDTQYF; CDR3 DNA: TGTGCCAGCAGTCTCCCGGGGGGGGATACGCAGTATTTT
clone size: many; V gene: TRBV10-3; D gene: NA; J gene: TRBJ1-2; CDR3 protein: CAIRDGQHYGYTF; CDR3 DNA: TGTGCCATCAGAGACGGACAGCACTATGGCTACACCTTC
clone size: many; V gene: TRBV6-1; D gene: TRBD1; J gene: TRBJ1-5; CDR3 protein: CASVPGTGSNQPQHF; CDR3 DNA: TGTGCCAGCGTCCCGGGGACAGGGTCTAATCAGCCCCAGCATTTT
clone size: many; V gene: TRBV27; D gene: NA; J gene: TRBJ1-2; CDR3 protein: CASSLTVGYGYTF; CDR3 DNA: TGTGCCAGCAGTTTAACCGTCGGCTATGGCTACACCTTC
clone size: medium-sized; V gene: TRBV7-2; D gene: TRBD1; J gene: TRBJ1-2; CDR3 protein: CASSPQGASNYGYTF; CDR3 DNA: TGTGCCAGCAGCCCGCAGGGGGCGAGTAACTATGGCTACACCTTC
clone size: few; V gene: TRBV6-1; D gene: NA; J gene: TRBJ2-6; CDR3 protein: CASSEDRGLWLHLRF; CDR3 DNA: NA
clone size: few; V gene: TRBV2; D gene: NA; J gene: TRBJ2-3; CDR3 protein: CASTRSADTQYF; CDR3 DNA: TGTGCCAGCACCCGCTCTGCGGATACGCAGTATTTT
clone size: NA; V gene: TRBV5-4; D gene: TRBD2; J gene: TRBJ2-4; CDR3 protein: CASSLGGTSGTNEQYF; CDR3 DNA: TGTGCCAGCAGCTTGGGAGGGACTAGCGGTACCAATGAGCAGTACTTC
clone size: few; V gene: TRBV7-8; D gene: NA; J gene: TRBJ2-3; CDR3 protein: CASSPALGEAPTQYF; CDR3 DNA: TGTGCCAGCAGCCCAGCGCTGGGTGAGGCCCCTACGCAGTATTTT
clone size: large; V gene: TRBV7-2; D gene: NA; J gene: TRBJ2-1; CDR3 protein: CASSLIPRSSYNEQFF; CDR3 DNA: TGTGCCAGCAGCTTAATCCCGCGGAGCTCCTACAATGAGCAGTTCTTC